These T cell receptor beta chains were read from a single sample in a study of blood T cell repertoires in COVID-19. Sequencing was performed with immunoSEQ multiplex PCR; in TCRdb, only in-frame clones are kept and a portion is missing. The sample lists tens of thousands of clones, roughly four fifths seen once, with about 10% in the top ten. The sample comprised peripheral blood. The receptors here all came from a man in his sixties with acute or convalescent COVID-19. Both conserved end residues are part of each CDR3. D genes are given only for firm matches. For some rows the clone size is stated as once, few or many, or as a class when expanded; others skip it.

d_call: NA; clone_size: NA; j_call: TRBJ2-1; cdr3_length: 15; v_call: TRBV24-1; cdr3_aa: CATSDYTQGQHEQFF; cdr3_nt: TGTGCCACCAGTGATTACACCCAGGGGCAACATGAGCAGTTCTTC
d_call: NA; clone_size: NA; j_call: TRBJ1-2; cdr3_length: 14; v_call: TRBV5-8; cdr3_aa: CASTLRGGHYGYTF; cdr3_nt: TGTGCCAGCACCCTGAGGGGGGGACACTATGGCTACACCTTC
d_call: TRBD2; clone_size: once; j_call: TRBJ2-7; cdr3_length: 18; v_call: TRBV15; cdr3_aa: CATSRELSGSGSYYEQYF; cdr3_nt: TGTGCCACCAGCAGAGAACTTAGCGGGAGTGGTAGTTACTACGAGCAGTACTTC
d_call: NA; clone_size: NA; j_call: TRBJ2-2; cdr3_length: 13; v_call: TRBV11-2; cdr3_aa: CASSLGRAGELFF; cdr3_nt: TGTGCCAGCAGCTTAGGAAGAGCCGGGGAGCTGTTTTTT
d_call: TRBD2; clone_size: NA; j_call: TRBJ2-1; cdr3_length: 15; v_call: TRBV5-1; cdr3_aa: CASGQKLAGGGEQFF; cdr3_nt: TGCGCCAGCGGGCAAAAACTAGCGGGAGGCGGGGAGCAGTTCTTC
d_call: TRBD1; clone_size: NA; j_call: TRBJ2-7; cdr3_length: 17; v_call: TRBV7-7; cdr3_aa: CASSPTVPGTDSYEQYF; cdr3_nt: TGTGCTAGCAGCCCAACTGTTCCCGGGACAGACTCCTACGAGCAGTACTTC
d_call: TRBD2; clone_size: NA; j_call: TRBJ2-5; cdr3_length: 12; v_call: TRBV15; cdr3_aa: CATNTGGETQYF; cdr3_nt: TGTGCCACCAACACCGGGGGGGAGACCCAGTACTTC
d_call: TRBD1; clone_size: NA; j_call: TRBJ1-6; cdr3_length: 15; v_call: TRBV6-5; cdr3_aa: CASSPGDRDNSPLHF; cdr3_nt: TGTGCCAGCAGCCCGGGGGACAGGGATAATTCACCCCTCCACTTT
d_call: NA; clone_size: NA; j_call: TRBJ1-1; cdr3_length: 13; v_call: TRBV15; cdr3_aa: CATQGLPAREAFF; cdr3_nt: TGTGCCACACAGGGTCTTCCGGCCCGGGAAGCTTTCTTT
d_call: TRBD1; clone_size: NA; j_call: TRBJ1-2; cdr3_length: 14; v_call: TRBV19; cdr3_aa: CASSIHRGNYGYTF; cdr3_nt: TGTGCCAGTAGTATACACAGGGGGAACTATGGCTACACCTTC
d_call: NA; clone_size: NA; j_call: TRBJ1-6; cdr3_length: 14; v_call: TRBV2; cdr3_aa: CASRRDSYNSPLHF; cdr3_nt: TGTGCCAGCAGGAGGGACTCCTATAATTCACCCCTCCACTTT